This entry features one T cell receptor (beta chain) sequence. Antigen unknown. Germline V gene data show CDR1 as DFQATT and CDR2 as SNEGSKA (reference sequence). This CDR3 contains 13 residues. Trimming removed 4 bases at V and 10 bases at J, with 14 bases between. The authors ran a second PCR of roughly 7 to 11 cycles using a sample-barcoded 5' primer and a J-beta primer mix. TCRdb itself ran the 5' RACE reads through MiXCR, one entry per CDR3 protein. The top ten clones hold over 5.5% of a sample with over 1,200,000 distinct CDR3 sequences, 59% of them seen once. The record originates from a study of blood T cells in healthy people across ages. Turning to the study itself: Per two T cells, about one barcoded beta molecule was captured through template switching. Study-wide points: Bulk PBMC profiling left naive and antigen-experienced comparisons inconclusive. Across the age range, TCR beta diversity per million T cells fell in a roughly linear way. Investigators viewed diversity estimates from one million T cells as underestimates, the study reported.

The V gene is TRBV20-1, the J gene TRBJ1-6, with D possibly TRBD1 on 6 matching bases. The sample was blood. This TCR was sampled from a man aged 18 to 29 in good health. CDR3 sequence (DNA): TGCAGTGCTACCTACAGGGAAGAATCACCCCTCCACTTT. The encoded protein is CSATYREESPLHF.